The 14 T cell receptor beta chains below come from one sample, sequenced in a study of human T cells and chemical hapten exposure. Extraction of total RNA was performed on unfractionated whole blood. TCRdb passed the 5' RACE reads through MiXCR, listing each CDR3 protein once. This table has approximately 140,000 distinct CDR3 sequences, approximately 4% appearing once. The receptors were sampled from a female donor in good health.

This clonotype came up many times. V usage is TRBV11-2 and J usage is TRBJ2-7, with 10 bases that match TRBD2. The CDR3 length is 14 residues. Germline V gene data show CDR1 as SGHAT and CDR2 as FQNNGV. J lost 6 bases, V lost 3 bases, and 5 bases had no gene match. CDR3 in amino acids: CASSFLAGAREQYF. The CDR3 DNA is TGTGCCAGCAGCTTCCTAGCGGGGGCTCGCGAGCAGTACTTC.

This clonotype has only a few counts. The chain recombines TRBV6-5 with TRBJ1-5; D not resolved. The CDR3 extends over 15 amino acids. Germline loops: CDR1 MNHEY, CDR2 SVGAGI. Trimming took 8 bases from V and 7 from J, leaving 21 bases between them. The CDR3 nucleotides read TGTGCCAGCCAACAGAGTCTCTGGGCCGGCCAGCCCCAGCATTTT. Translating gives CASQQSLWAGQPQHF.

This clonotype was observed at least ten times. The V gene is TRBV6-2 or TRBV6-3, the J gene TRBJ2-1; no clear D. There are 11 residues in the CDR3. With 2 bases removed from V and 6 bases from J, the gap between germline ends came to 2 bases. CDR1 and CDR2 from the germline V gene are MNHEY and SVGEGT. CDR3 DNA sequence: TGTGCCAGCAGTTACCGCAATGAGCAGTTCTTC. This encodes CASSYRNEQFF.

In this sample, this clonotype turned up many times. CDR3 amino acids: CSASGRASGELKTQYF. As DNA, the CDR3 is TGCAGTGCTAGTGGCCGGGCTAGCGGGGAACTAAAGACCCAGTACTTC. The chain couples TRBV20-1 to TRBJ2-5, with TRBD2 identical over 9 bases. This CDR3 spans 16 amino acids. V dropped 3 bases and J dropped 6; count of bases not matched to a gene: 14. Germline-derived CDR1 and CDR2 are DFQATT and SNEGSKA (reference sequence).

V usage is TRBV15 and J usage is TRBJ2-1; 8 nucleotides line up with TRBD2. The germline V gene encodes CDR1 LNHNV and CDR2 YYDKDF (reference sequence). The V gene end was trimmed by 5 bases and the J gene end by 6 bases; junction bases not matched to a gene: 6. The CDR3 consists of 14 residues. CDR3 sequence reads: CATSRGGRGNEQFF. CDR3 DNA: TGTGCCACCAGCCGGGGGGGCCGGGGCAATGAGCAGTTCTTC.

This clonotype was counted many times. V is TRBV9 and J is TRBJ2-7, with 8 bases aligning to TRBD1. V shed 0 bases and J 6 bases; nucleotides not matched to a gene: 8. The CDR3 spans 15 residues. Germline-derived CDR1 and CDR2 are SGDLS and YYNGEE. The CDR3 region is CASSVDRAGGGEQYF. The CDR3 coding sequence is TGTGCCAGCAGCGTAGATCGGGCAGGGGGCGGCGAGCAGTACTTC.

V usage is TRBV12-3 or TRBV12-4 and J usage is TRBJ1-5, with D possibly matching TRBD1 (6 bases). Trimming pared 3 bases from V and 5 bases from J, leaving 11 bases between. This CDR3 comprises 14 residues. CDR3 sequence reads: CASSLGGAHQPQHF. The CDR3 DNA sequence: TGTGCCAGCAGTTTGGGGGGGGCGCATCAGCCCCAGCATTTT.

The table lists this clonotype with many counts. The chain combines TRBV7-2 with TRBJ1-1; 9 bases map to TRBD1. V shed 2 bases, J shed 6 bases, and the junction held 7 bases outside the gene matches. The CDR3 runs to 15 residues. The germline CDR1 and CDR2 sequences are SGHTA and FQGNSA. The CDR3 region is CASSLWTGEGAEAFF. The CDR3 nucleotides read TGTGCCAGCAGCTTATGGACAGGGGAAGGCGCTGAAGCTTTCTTT.

Concerning this clonotype: Possible read error: a much larger clone is one base away. The chain combines TRBV20-1 with TRBJ1-1; D unresolved. V shed 1 base and J shed 9 bases, with 15 bases lying between them. Germline V gene sequence: CDR1 DFQATT, CDR2 SNEGSKA (reference sequence). This CDR3 comprises 13 residues. The CDR3 loop is CSARATALEKAFF. The DNA for the CDR3 is TGCAGTGCTAGAGCAACAGCTCTAGAGAAAGCTTTCTTT.

Ten or more counts support this clonotype. The CDR3 coding sequence is TGTGCCAGCAGTGAAAATGCGGAGAACTATGGCTACACCTTC. Amino acid sequence: CASSENAENYGYTF. V gene TRBV6-1 combines with J gene TRBJ1-2; no clear D gene. CDR1 is MNHNS, CDR2 SASEGT, per germline. This CDR3 comprises 14 residues. Trimming shortened V by 2 bases and J by 2 bases, and 9 bases separated the two germline ends.

This clonotype was seen ten or more times. The V and J genes are TRBV10-3 and TRBJ2-1; 10 positions agree with TRBD1. Germline-derived CDR1 and CDR2 are ENHRY and SYGVKD. CDR3 length equals 14 residues. Losses at the gene ends were 10 bases for V and 0 bases for J; bases not matched to a gene: 3. In nucleotides, the CDR3 is TGTGCCACGGGACAGGGGAGCTCCTACAATGAGCAGTTCTTC. It is translated as CATGQGSSYNEQFF.

As to this clonotype: This may be a read error: a much more frequent sequence differs by one nucleotide. The chain is built from TRBV5-6 and TRBJ1-1; tentatively, D is TRBD1 (6 bases). Germline assignment: CDR1 SGHDT and CDR2 YYEEEE. This CDR3 contains 14 residues. Trimming removed 5 bases from V and 5 bases from J, with 16 bases in between. CDR3: CASRSGGGLTEAFF. The CDR3 coding sequence is TGTGCCAGCAGATCTGGTGGGGGCTTAACTGAAGCTTTCTTT.

This clonotype was counted at least ten times. The chain uses TRBV20-1 and TRBJ1-1; no clear D. The CDR3 is made up of 15 amino acids. The germline CDR1 and CDR2 sequences are DFQATT and SNEGSKA (reference sequence). V lost 3 bases, J lost 0 bases, and 14 bases lay in between. The CDR3 DNA reads as TGCAGTGCTAGTTCGGGTTTCGAGATGAACACTGAAGCTTTCTTT. Its protein product is CSASSGFEMNTEAFF.

This clonotype was detected ten times or more. The J gene is TRBJ1-4, the V gene TRBV6-1; D possibly corresponds to TRBD1 (5 bases). Germline V gene sequence: CDR1 MNHNS, CDR2 SASEGT. CDR3 length equals 15 residues. Between the trimmed V and J ends, which lost 6 bases and 2 bases, there was a span of 13 bases. Written as DNA, the CDR3 is TGTGCCAGCAGGCGCCGGGGGGACACTAATGAAAAACTGTTTTTT. Its protein is CASRRRGDTNEKLFF.